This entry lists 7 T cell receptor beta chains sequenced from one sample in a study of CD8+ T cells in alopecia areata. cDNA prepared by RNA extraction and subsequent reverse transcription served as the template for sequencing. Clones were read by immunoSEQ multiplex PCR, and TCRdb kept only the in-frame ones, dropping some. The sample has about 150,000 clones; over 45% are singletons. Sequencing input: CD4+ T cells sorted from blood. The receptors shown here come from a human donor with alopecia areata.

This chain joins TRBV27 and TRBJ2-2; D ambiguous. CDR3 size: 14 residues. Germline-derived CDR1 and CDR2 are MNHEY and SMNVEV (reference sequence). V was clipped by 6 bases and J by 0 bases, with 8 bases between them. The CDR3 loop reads CASRARTNTGELFF. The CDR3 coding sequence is TGTGCCAGCAGAGCCAGGACGAACACCGGGGAGCTGTTTTTT.

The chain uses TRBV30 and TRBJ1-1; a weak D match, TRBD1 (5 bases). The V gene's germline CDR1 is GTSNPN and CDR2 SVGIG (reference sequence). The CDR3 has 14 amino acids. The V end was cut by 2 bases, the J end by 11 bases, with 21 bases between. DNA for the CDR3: TGTGCCTGGAGTCCTTTCGGCGGACCAGAGGGGGCTTTCTTT. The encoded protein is CAWSPFGGPEGAFF.

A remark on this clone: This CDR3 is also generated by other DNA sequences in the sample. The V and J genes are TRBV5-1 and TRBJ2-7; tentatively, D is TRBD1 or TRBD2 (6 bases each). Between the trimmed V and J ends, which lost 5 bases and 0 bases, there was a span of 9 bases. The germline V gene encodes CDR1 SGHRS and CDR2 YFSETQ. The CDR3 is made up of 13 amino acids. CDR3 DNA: TGCGCCAGCAGGGAGGGGGACTCCTACGAGCAGTACTTC. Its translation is CASREGDSYEQYF.

The CDR3 spells CASSRGGASIETQYF. The CDR3 bases are TGTGCCAGCAGCCGAGGAGGGGCGAGCATAGAGACCCAGTACTTC. This chain joins TRBV27 and TRBJ2-5; D might be TRBD2 (6 bases). The CDR3 has 15 amino acids. V lost 6 bases, J lost 4 bases, and 18 bases lay in between. CDR1 and CDR2 (germline): MNHEY, SMNVEV (reference sequence).

CDR3 sequence reads: CASSSQRDTQYF. CDR3 in DNA: TGTGCCAGCAGCTCCCAGAGGGATACGCAGTATTTT. The rearrangement links TRBV28 to TRBJ2-3, with D unclear. V gave up 6 bases and J gave up 6 bases, with 10 bases separating them. CDR1 MDHEN and CDR2 SYDVKM come from the germline V gene. The CDR3 has 12 amino acids.

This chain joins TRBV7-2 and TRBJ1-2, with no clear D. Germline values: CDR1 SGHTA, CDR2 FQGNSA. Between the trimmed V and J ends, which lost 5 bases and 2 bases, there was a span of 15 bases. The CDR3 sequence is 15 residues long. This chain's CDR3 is CASSRSGSLNYGYTF. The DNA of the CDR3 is TGTGCCAGCAGCCGTAGCGGGTCCCTAAACTATGGCTACACCTTC.

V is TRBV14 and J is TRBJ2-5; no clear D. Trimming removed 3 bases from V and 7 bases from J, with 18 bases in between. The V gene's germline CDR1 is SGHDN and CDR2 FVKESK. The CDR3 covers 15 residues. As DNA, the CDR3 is TGTGCCAGCAGCCACCGTAAGGCAGCCTCAAGGACCCAGTACTTC. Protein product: CASSHRKAASRTQYF.